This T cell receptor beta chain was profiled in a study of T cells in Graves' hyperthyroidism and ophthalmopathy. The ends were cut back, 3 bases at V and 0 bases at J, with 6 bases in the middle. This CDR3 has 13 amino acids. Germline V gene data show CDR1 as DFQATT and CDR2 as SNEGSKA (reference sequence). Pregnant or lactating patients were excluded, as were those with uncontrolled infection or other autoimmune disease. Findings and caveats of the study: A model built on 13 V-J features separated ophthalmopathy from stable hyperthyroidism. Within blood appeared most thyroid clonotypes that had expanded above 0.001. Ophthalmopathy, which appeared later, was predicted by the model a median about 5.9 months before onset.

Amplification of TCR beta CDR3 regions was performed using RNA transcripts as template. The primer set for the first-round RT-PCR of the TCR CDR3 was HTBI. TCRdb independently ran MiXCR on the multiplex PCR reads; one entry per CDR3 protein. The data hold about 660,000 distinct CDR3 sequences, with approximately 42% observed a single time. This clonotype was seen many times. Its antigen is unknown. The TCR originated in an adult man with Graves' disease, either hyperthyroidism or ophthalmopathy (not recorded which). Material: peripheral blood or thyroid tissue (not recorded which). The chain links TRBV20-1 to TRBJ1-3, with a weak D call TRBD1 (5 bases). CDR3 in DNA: TGCAGTGCTAGGGACAACTCTGGAAACACCATATATTTT. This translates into CSARDNSGNTIYF.